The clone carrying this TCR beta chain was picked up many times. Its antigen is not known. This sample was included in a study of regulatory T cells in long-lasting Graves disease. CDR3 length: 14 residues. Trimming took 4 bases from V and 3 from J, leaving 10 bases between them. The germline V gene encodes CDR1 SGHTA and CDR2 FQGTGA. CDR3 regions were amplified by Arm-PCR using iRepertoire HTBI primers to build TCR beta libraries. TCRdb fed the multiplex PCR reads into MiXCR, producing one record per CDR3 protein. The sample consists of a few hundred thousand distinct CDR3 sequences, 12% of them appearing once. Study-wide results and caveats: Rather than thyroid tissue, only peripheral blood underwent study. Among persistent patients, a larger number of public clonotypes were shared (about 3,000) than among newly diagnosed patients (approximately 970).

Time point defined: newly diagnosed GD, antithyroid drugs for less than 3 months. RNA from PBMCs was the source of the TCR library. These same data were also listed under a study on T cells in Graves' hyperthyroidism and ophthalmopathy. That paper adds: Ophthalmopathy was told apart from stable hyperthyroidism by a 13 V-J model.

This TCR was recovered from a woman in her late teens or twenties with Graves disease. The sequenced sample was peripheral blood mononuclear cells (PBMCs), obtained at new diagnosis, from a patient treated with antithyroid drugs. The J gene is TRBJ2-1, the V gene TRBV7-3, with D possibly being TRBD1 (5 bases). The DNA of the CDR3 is TGTGCCAGCAGCTCAGCTAGGGGCTACAATGAGCAGTTCTTC. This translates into CASSSARGYNEQFF.